The sample holds many counts of the clone carrying this T cell receptor beta chain. The data stem from a study of regulatory T cells in long-lasting Graves disease. Germline V gene lookup returns CDR1 SGHRS and CDR2 YFSETQ. V shed 4 bases and J shed 7 bases, with 9 bases lying between them. This CDR3 has 12 amino acids. Time point: newly diagnosed GD, antithyroid drugs for less than 3 months. PBMC RNA served as the TCR library source. CDR3-region Arm-PCR and iRepertoire HTBI primers produced the TCR beta libraries. TCRdb used MiXCR to reprocess the multiplex PCR reads, holding one entry per CDR3 protein. The sample yields 400,000 to 500,000 distinct CDR3 sequences, 14% to 15% seen once. This same sample was also part of a study on T cells in Graves' hyperthyroidism and ophthalmopathy.

Sequences were derived from peripheral blood mononuclear cells (PBMCs), sampled at new diagnosis, from a patient treated with antithyroid drugs. The V and J genes are TRBV5-1 and TRBJ2-1; D gene ambiguous. The source is a woman under 40 with Graves disease. The CDR3 DNA is TGCGCCAGCAGCGCCGAGCCTAATGAGCAGTTCTTC. Translation gives CASSAEPNEQFF.